Shown below are 9 T cell receptor beta chains from a single sample sequenced in a study of control samples from healthy donors and cancer patients (dated by TCRdb to the early 2020s). Library prep was done by the immunoSEQ multiplex PCR assay. TCRdb provides this immuneACCESS table in a form limited to in-frame rearrangements. Some clones are lacking; in checked studies, under half of them reflect an unresolved V gene, and why the rest are absent is not known. The sample table holds 82,000 or so clones, of which around 94% were seen once. The ten largest clones take up 4.8% of the sample. The source material was blood. The receptors stem from a woman between 18 and 29 years old in good health.

V is TRBV6-6 and J is TRBJ2-7, with D possibly being TRBD2 (6 bases). V was trimmed by 5 bases and J by 7 bases, leaving 15 bases between them. Germline V lookup: CDR1 MNHNY, CDR2 SVGAGI (reference sequence). CDR3 length: 13 residues. The CDR3 loop is CASSTRGIGEQYF. The CDR3 DNA is TGTGCCAGCAGTACCCGGGGGATCGGGGAGCAGTACTTC.

The chain has TRBV7-2 and TRBJ2-7, with TRBD2 as a possible D gene (5 bases). The CDR3 totals 13 residues. Trimming shortened V by 6 bases and J by 2 bases, and 11 bases separated the two germline ends. From germline, CDR1 is SGHTA and CDR2 FQGNSA. CDR3 region: CASRTTDPYEQYF. DNA for the CDR3: TGTGCCAGCAGGACTACCGACCCCTACGAGCAGTACTTC.

This chain uses TRBV27 with TRBJ1-1, with 8 bases fitting TRBD1. Trimming cost V 6 bases and J 1 base; bases outside gene matches: 4. Germline V gives CDR1 MNHEY, CDR2 SMNVEV (reference sequence). This CDR3 region has 14 residues. The CDR3 here is CASRLGQANTEAFF. CDR3 nucleotide sequence: TGTGCCAGCAGATTGGGACAGGCGAACACTGAAGCTTTCTTT.

This chain connects TRBV11-3 to TRBJ1-5, with D maybe TRBD1 (5 bases). Germline V gene sequence: CDR1 SGHNT, CDR2 YENEEA. Trimming took 0 bases from V and 15 from J, leaving 21 bases between them. The CDR3 is made up of 15 amino acids. The CDR3 reads CASSLDCIPQGPSHF. The CDR3 DNA follows: TGTGCCAGCAGCTTAGATTGTATCCCGCAGGGCCCCTCGCATTTT.

The V gene is TRBV19, the J gene TRBJ2-4; TRBD2 matches at 11 bases. The CDR3 is 14 residues long. CDR1 is LNHDA and CDR2 is SQIVND in the germline V gene (reference sequence). Trimming cost V 7 bases and J 4 bases; bases outside gene matches: 3. Here the CDR3 reads CASTASGGKNIQYF. CDR3 DNA: TGTGCCAGTACTGCTAGCGGGGGGAAAAACATTCAGTACTTC. The whole variable domain, remainder taken from reference TRBV19 and TRBJ2-4, is DGGITQSPKYLFRKEGQNVTLSCEQNLNHDAMYWYRQDPGQGLRLIYYSQIVNDFQKGDIAEGYSVSREKKESFPLTVTSAQKNPTAFYLCASTASGGKNIQYFGAGTRLSVL.

This chain uses TRBV25-1 with TRBJ1-3; possible D gene TRBD1, 5 bases. V shed 4 bases and J shed 0 bases, with 13 bases lying between them. The CDR3 contains 16 residues. Germline-derived CDR1 and CDR2 are MGHDK and SYGVNS. This CDR3 reads CASSADRTYSGNTIYF. In DNA form, the CDR3 reads TGTGCCAGCAGTGCTGACAGAACCTACTCTGGAAACACCATATATTTT.

V is TRBV4-3 and J is TRBJ2-1; TRBD2 agrees at 9 bases. From germline, CDR1 is LGHNA and CDR2 YSLEER. J lost 8 bases, V lost 0 bases, and 8 bases had no gene match. There are 16 residues in the CDR3. CDR3: CASSQEASGRYDEQFF. The CDR3 DNA follows: TGCGCCAGCAGCCAAGAAGCCAGCGGGAGGTACGATGAGCAGTTCTTC.

This clone was recorded only once. This sequence joins TRBV28 and TRBJ1-2, with no clear D. The germline V and J ends were trimmed by 4 bases and 7 bases, with 16 bases remaining between them. This CDR3 is 14 amino acids long. The germline gives CDR1 MDHEN, CDR2 SYDVKM. As DNA, the CDR3 is TGTGCCAGCAGTTACGAGGGTAGGAGGGCTGGCTACACCTTC. Protein: CASSYEGRRAGYTF.

The chain combines TRBV4-2 with TRBJ2-6, with D unclear. The CDR3 has 19 residues. The ends were cut back, 4 bases at V and 2 bases at J, with 21 bases in the middle. Germline CDR1 is LGHNA and CDR2 is YNFKEQ. The DNA for the CDR3 is TGTGCCAGCAGCCCGATACGGGCGCAGGTTCCTCCTGGGGCCAACGTCCTGACTTTC. Its translation: CASSPIRAQVPPGANVLTF.